The clone carrying this T cell receptor beta chain was detected only a few times. Assay used: immunoSEQ multiplex PCR; TCRdb lists only in-frame clones, some missing. The repertoire includes approximately 150,000 clones, around three quarters of them detected once, and around 4% sits in the top ten. After removal of 5 bases from V and 6 bases from J, the junction contained 13 bases not matched to a gene. This CDR3 is 16 amino acids long. Per the germline V gene, CDR1 is MGHRA and CDR2 is YSYEKL. The source of the sample is a study of blood T cell repertoires in COVID-19. At the level of the study: In each case, the material was cDNA or gDNA derived from T cells, B-cell-depleted T cells, or PBMCs.

The V gene is TRBV4-1, the J gene TRBJ2-1, with 7 positions matching TRBD1. The sequence came from a man aged 55-75 years with acute or convalescent COVID-19. The specimen sequenced was peripheral blood. CDR3 nucleotides: TGCGCCAGCAGCTTACACAGGGGTACGGGTGGCAATGAGCAGTTCTTC. It is translated as CASSLHRGTGGNEQFF.